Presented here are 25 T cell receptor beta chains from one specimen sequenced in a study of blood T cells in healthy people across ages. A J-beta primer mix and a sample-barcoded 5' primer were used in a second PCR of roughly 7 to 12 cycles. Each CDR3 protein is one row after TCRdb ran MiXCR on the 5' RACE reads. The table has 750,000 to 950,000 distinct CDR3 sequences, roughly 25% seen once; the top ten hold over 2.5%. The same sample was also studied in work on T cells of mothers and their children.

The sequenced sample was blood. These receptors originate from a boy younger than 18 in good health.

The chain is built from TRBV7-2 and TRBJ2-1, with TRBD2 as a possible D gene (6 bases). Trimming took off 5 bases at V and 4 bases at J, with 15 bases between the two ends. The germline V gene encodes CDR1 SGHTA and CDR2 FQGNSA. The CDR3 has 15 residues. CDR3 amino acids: CASSNRPGLYNEQFF. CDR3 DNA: TGTGCCAGCAGCAACCGTCCGGGACTGTACAATGAGCAGTTCTTC.

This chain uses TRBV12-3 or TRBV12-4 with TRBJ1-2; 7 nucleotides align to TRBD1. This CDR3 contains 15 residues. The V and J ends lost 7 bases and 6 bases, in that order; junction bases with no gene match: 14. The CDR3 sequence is CASIRGPGGINGYTF. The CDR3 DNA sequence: TGTGCCAGCATCAGAGGGCCAGGGGGGATTAATGGCTACACCTTC.

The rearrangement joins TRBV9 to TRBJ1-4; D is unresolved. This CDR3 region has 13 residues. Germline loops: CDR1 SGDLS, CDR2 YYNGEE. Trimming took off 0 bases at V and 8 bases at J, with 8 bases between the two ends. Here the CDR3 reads CASSVGTVEKLFF. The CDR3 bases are TGTGCCAGCAGCGTAGGGACGGTCGAAAAACTGTTTTTT.

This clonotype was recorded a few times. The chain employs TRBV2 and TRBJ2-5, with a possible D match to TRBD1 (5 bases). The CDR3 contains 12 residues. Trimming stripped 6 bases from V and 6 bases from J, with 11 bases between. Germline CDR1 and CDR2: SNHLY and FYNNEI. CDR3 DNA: TGTGCCAGCAGGGTGACAGTTCAGACCCAGTACTTC. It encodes CASRVTVQTQYF.

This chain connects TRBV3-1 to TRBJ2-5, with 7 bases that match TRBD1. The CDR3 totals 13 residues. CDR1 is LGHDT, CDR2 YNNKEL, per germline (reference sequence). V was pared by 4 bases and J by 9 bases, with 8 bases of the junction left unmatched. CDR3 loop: CASSLGLDRAQYF. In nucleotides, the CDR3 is TGTGCCAGCAGCCTAGGACTCGACAGGGCCCAGTACTTC.

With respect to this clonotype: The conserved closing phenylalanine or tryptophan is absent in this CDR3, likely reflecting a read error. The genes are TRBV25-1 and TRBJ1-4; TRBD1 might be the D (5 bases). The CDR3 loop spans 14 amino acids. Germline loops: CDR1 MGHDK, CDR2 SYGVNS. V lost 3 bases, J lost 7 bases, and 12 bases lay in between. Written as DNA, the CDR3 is TGTGCCAGCAGTGACAGGGAAGGGAGTGAAAAACTGTTTCTT. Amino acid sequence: CASSDREGSEKLFL.

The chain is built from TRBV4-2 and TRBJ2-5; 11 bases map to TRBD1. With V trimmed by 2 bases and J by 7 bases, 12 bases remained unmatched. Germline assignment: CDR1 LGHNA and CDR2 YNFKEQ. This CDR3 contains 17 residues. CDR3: CASSQPQDRGPRGTQYF. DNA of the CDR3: TGTGCCAGCAGCCAACCACAGGACAGGGGGCCTCGAGGGACCCAGTACTTC.

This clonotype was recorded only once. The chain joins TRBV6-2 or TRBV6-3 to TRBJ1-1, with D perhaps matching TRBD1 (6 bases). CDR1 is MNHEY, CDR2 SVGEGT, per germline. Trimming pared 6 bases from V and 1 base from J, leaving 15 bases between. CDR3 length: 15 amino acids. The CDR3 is CASSKLGTQNTEAFF. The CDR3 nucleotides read TGTGCCAGCAGCAAGCTCGGGACACAGAACACTGAAGCTTTCTTT.

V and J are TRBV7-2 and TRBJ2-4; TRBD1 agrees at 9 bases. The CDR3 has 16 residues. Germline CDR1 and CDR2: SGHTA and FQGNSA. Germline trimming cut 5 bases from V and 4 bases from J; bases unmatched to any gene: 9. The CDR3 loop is CASSPLPGQGKNIQYF. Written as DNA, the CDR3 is TGTGCCAGCAGCCCCCTTCCGGGACAGGGAAAAAACATTCAGTACTTC. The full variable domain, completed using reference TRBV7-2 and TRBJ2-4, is GAGVSQSPSNKVTEKGKDVELRCDPISGHTALYWYRQSLGQGLEFLIYFQGNSAPDKSGLPSDRFSAERTGGSVSTLTIQRTQQEDSAVYLCASSPLPGQGKNIQYFGAGTRLSVL.

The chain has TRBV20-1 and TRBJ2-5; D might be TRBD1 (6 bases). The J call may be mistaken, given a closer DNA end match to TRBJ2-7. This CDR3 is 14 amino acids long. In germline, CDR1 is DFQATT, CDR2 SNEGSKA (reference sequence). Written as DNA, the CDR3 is TGCAGTTTAGGGTCTAGCAGGGCAGGGGACGAGCAGTACTTC. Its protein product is CSLGSSRAGDEQYF.

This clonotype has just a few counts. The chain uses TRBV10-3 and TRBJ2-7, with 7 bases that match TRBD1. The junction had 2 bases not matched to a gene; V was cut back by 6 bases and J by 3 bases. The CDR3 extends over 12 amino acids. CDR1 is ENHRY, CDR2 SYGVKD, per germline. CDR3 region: CAIRAGGYEQYF. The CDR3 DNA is TGTGCCATCAGGGCAGGGGGCTACGAGCAGTACTTC.

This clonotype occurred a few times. The CDR3 here is CAIAGGQETQYF. The CDR3 nucleotides are TGTGCCATCGCCGGGGGCCAAGAGACCCAGTACTTC. The chain employs TRBV10-3 and TRBJ2-5, with TRBD2 as a possible D gene (6 bases). CDR1 is ENHRY, CDR2 SYGVKD, per germline. V gave up 8 bases and J gave up 1 base, with 8 bases separating them. The CDR3 has 12 residues.

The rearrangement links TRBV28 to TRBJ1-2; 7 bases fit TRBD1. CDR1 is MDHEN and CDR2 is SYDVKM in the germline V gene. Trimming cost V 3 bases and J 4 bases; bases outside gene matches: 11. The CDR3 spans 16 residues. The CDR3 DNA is TGTGCCAGCAGTTTCCGTACCCCGACAGGGATCTATGGCTACACCTTC. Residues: CASSFRTPTGIYGYTF.

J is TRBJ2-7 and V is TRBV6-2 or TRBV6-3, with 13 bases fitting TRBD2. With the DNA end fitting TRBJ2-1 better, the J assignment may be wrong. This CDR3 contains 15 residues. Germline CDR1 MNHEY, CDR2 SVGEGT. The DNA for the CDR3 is TGTGCCACACGCACCGGGACTAGCGGGAACAATGAGCAGTTCTTC. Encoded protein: CATRTGTSGNNEQFF.

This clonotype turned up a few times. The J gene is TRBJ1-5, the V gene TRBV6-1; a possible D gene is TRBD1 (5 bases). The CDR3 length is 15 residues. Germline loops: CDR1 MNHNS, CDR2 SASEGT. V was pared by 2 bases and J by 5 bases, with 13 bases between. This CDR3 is CASSEKRGDYQPQHF. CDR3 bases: TGTGCCAGCAGTGAAAAAAGGGGCGATTATCAGCCCCAGCATTTT.

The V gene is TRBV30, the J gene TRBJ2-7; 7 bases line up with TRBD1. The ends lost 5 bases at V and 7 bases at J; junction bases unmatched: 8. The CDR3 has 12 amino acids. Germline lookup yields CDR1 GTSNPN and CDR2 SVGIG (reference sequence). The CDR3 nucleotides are TGTGCCTGGGATCCGGGACAGCGGGAGCAGTACTTC. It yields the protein CAWDPGQREQYF.

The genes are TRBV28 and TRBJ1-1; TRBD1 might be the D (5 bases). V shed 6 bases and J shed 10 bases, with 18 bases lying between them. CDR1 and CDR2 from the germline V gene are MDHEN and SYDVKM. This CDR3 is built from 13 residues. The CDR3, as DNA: TGTGCCAGCAGCCCCGGCAGGGCTTATGGAGCTTTCTTT. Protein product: CASSPGRAYGAFF.

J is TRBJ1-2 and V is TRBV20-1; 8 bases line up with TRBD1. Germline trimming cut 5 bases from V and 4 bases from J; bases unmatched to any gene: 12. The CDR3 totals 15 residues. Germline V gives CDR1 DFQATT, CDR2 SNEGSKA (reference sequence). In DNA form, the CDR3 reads TGCAGTGCTCAGACCCCTTTGACAGGGGCCTATGGCTACACCTTC. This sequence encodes CSAQTPLTGAYGYTF.

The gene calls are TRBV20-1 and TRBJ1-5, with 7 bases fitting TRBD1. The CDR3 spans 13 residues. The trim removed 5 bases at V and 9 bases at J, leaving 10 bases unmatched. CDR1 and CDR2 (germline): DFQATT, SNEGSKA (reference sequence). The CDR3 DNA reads TGCAGTGCTTTCACAGGGGAAGGGCGGCCCCAGCATTTT. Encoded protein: CSAFTGEGRPQHF.

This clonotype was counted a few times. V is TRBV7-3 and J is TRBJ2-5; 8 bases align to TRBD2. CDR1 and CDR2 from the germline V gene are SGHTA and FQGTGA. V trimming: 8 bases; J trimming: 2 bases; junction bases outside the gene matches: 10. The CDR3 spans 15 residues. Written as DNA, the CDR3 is TGTGCCAGCTCAGCCGCGGGGGGCCAACAAGAGACCCAGTACTTC. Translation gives CASSAAGGQQETQYF. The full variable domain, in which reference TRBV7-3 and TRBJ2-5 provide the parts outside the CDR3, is GAGVSQTPSNKVTEKGKYVELRCDPISGHTALYWYRQSLGQGPEFLIYFQGTGAADDSGLPNDRFFAVRPEGSVSTLKIQRTERGDSAVYLCASSAAGGQQETQYFGPGTRLLVL.

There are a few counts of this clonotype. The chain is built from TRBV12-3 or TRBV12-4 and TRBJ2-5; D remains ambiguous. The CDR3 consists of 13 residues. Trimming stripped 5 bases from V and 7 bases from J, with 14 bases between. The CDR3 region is CASSRALNGTQYF. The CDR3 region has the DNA TGTGCCAGCAGTAGGGCTCTAAACGGGACCCAGTACTTC.

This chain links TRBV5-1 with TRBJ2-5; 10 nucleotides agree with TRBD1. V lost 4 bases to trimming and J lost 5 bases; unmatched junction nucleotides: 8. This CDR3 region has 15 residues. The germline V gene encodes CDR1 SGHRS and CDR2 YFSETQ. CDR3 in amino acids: CASSDPGQGTETQYF. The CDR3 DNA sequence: TGCGCCAGCAGCGATCCGGGACAGGGGACGGAGACCCAGTACTTC.

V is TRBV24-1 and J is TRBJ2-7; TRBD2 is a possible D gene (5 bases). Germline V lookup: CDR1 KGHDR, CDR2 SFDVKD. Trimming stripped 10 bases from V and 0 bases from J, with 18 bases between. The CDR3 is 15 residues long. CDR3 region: CATAWTGLSSYEQYF. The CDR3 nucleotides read TGTGCCACAGCTTGGACCGGACTTAGCTCCTACGAGCAGTACTTC.

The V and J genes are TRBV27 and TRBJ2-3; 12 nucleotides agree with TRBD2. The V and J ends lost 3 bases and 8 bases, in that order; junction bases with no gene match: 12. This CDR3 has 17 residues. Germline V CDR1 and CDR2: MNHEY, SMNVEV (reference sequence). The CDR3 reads CASSLKALAGGLSTQYF. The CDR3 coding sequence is TGTGCCAGCAGTTTGAAGGCCCTAGCGGGGGGGCTAAGTACGCAGTATTTT.

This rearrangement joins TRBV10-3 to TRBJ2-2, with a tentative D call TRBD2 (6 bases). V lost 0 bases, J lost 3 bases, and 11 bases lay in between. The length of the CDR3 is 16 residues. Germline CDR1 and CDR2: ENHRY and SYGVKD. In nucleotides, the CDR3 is TGTGCCATCAGTGAGTCTGGCAGGGAGGACACCGGGGAGCTGTTTTTT. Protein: CAISESGREDTGELFF.